Listed below are T cell receptor beta chains from one sample, sequenced in a study of T cell responses to AZD1222 COVID-19 vaccine. Some clones are missing from TCRdb's copy, which holds only in-frame ones; the method was immunoSEQ multiplex PCR. Of 99,000 or so clones in the sample, around nine tenths were seen once. This specimen was peripheral blood, taken on day 0 of AZD1222 vaccination. The receptors shown here come from an adult in good health. CDR3s include the opening cysteine and the closing phenylalanine or tryptophan. Fields, in order: V gene, D gene, clone size, J gene, CDR3 length, CDR3 protein, CDR3 DNA. D genes are given only for firm matches. Only part of the rows carry a size: once, few, many, or a class if the clone is expanded.

V gene: TRBV4-2; D gene: -; clone size: -; J gene: TRBJ1-5; CDR3 length: 16; CDR3 protein: CASSQELGQFNQPQHF; CDR3 DNA: TGTGCCAGCAGCCAAGAACTGGGACAATTCAATCAGCCCCAGCATTTT
V gene: TRBV28; D gene: -; clone size: -; J gene: TRBJ2-1; CDR3 length: 15; CDR3 protein: CASSLGGRRHNEQFF; CDR3 DNA: TGTGCCAGCAGTCTTGGAGGGAGGAGACACAATGAGCAGTTCTTC
V gene: TRBV6-2/TRBV6-3; D gene: TRBD2; clone size: -; J gene: TRBJ2-1; CDR3 length: 20; CDR3 protein: CASSARGVLAGVGTYNEQFF; CDR3 DNA: TGTGCCAGCAGTGCTCGTGGGGTACTAGCGGGAGTCGGGACCTACAATGAGCAGTTCTTC
V gene: TRBV4-1; D gene: TRBD2; clone size: -; J gene: TRBJ2-1; CDR3 length: 18; CDR3 protein: CASSESSPAGGPDNEQFF; CDR3 DNA: TGCGCCAGCAGCGAGTCCTCCCCCGCGGGGGGGCCGGACAATGAGCAGTTCTTC
V gene: TRBV9; D gene: -; clone size: -; J gene: TRBJ2-2; CDR3 length: 12; CDR3 protein: CASGGRSGELFF; CDR3 DNA: TGTGCCAGCGGAGGGCGGTCCGGGGAGCTGTTTTTT
V gene: TRBV5-1; D gene: TRBD2; clone size: once; J gene: TRBJ2-2; CDR3 length: 16; CDR3 protein: CASSSSSGGATGELFF; CDR3 DNA: TGCGCCAGCAGCTCCTCTAGCGGGGGGGCAACCGGGGAGCTGTTTTTT
V gene: TRBV28; D gene: -; clone size: -; J gene: TRBJ1-6; CDR3 length: 15; CDR3 protein: CASSLLRVVNSPLHF; CDR3 DNA: TGTGCCAGCAGTTTACTGCGGGTCGTCAATTCACCCCTCCACTTT
V gene: TRBV6-1; D gene: -; clone size: -; J gene: TRBJ1-6; CDR3 length: 14; CDR3 protein: CASSDWGGGSTLHF; CDR3 DNA: TGTGCCAGCAGTGATTGGGGGGGCGGATCAACCCTCCACTTT
V gene: TRBV18; D gene: -; clone size: -; J gene: TRBJ1-1; CDR3 length: 15; CDR3 protein: CASSPPPGEYTEAFF; CDR3 DNA: TGTGCCAGCTCACCCCCCCCAGGGGAATACACTGAAGCTTTCTTT
V gene: TRBV19; D gene: -; clone size: -; J gene: TRBJ2-1; CDR3 length: 14; CDR3 protein: CASSPPTGMGEQFF; CDR3 DNA: TGTGCCAGTAGTCCGCCGACGGGAATGGGTGAGCAGTTCTTC
V gene: TRBV12-3/TRBV12-4; D gene: -; clone size: -; J gene: TRBJ1-5; CDR3 length: 13; CDR3 protein: CASSLGQNQPQHF; CDR3 DNA: TGTGCCAGCAGTTTAGGGCAGAATCAGCCCCAGCATTTT
V gene: TRBV4-1; D gene: -; clone size: -; J gene: TRBJ1-2; CDR3 length: 16; CDR3 protein: CASSQVYAGANYGYTF; CDR3 DNA: TGCGCCAGCAGCCAAGTTTATGCAGGGGCTAACTATGGCTACACCTTC
V gene: TRBV2; D gene: -; clone size: -; J gene: TRBJ1-1; CDR3 length: 11; CDR3 protein: CASTLNTEAFF; CDR3 DNA: TGTGCCAGCACACTGAACACTGAAGCTTTCTTT
V gene: TRBV6-5; D gene: -; clone size: -; J gene: TRBJ2-2; CDR3 length: 16; CDR3 protein: CASSYSGPLLAGELFF; CDR3 DNA: TGTGCCAGCAGTTATTCCGGGCCTCTTTTGGCTGGGGAGCTGTTTTTT
V gene: TRBV4-3; D gene: -; clone size: -; J gene: TRBJ2-7; CDR3 length: 15; CDR3 protein: CASSQGSGLAYEQYF; CDR3 DNA: TGCGCCAGCAGCCAAGGATCAGGTTTAGCTTACGAGCAGTACTTC
V gene: TRBV28; D gene: TRBD2; clone size: -; J gene: TRBJ2-7; CDR3 length: 16; CDR3 protein: CASSPPIAGDTYEQYF; CDR3 DNA: TGTGCCAGCAGTCCTCCTATAGCGGGAGATACCTACGAGCAGTACTTC
V gene: TRBV5-8; D gene: TRBD1; clone size: -; J gene: TRBJ1-2; CDR3 length: 15; CDR3 protein: CASSPGTGANYGYTF; CDR3 DNA: TGTGCCAGCAGCCCCGGGACAGGGGCTAACTATGGCTACACCTTC
V gene: TRBV28; D gene: -; clone size: -; J gene: TRBJ2-7; CDR3 length: 17; CDR3 protein: CASSSPRARRDRYEQYF; CDR3 DNA: TGTGCCAGCAGCTCCCCTAGGGCCCGGCGGGACCGCTACGAGCAGTACTTC
V gene: TRBV20-1; D gene: -; clone size: -; J gene: TRBJ1-1; CDR3 length: 11; CDR3 protein: CSARREPEAFF; CDR3 DNA: TGCAGTGCTAGAAGAGAGCCTGAAGCTTTCTTT
V gene: TRBV5-1; D gene: -; clone size: -; J gene: TRBJ1-2; CDR3 length: 15; CDR3 protein: CASSPNPGRLDGYTF; CDR3 DNA: TGCGCCAGCAGCCCCAATCCGGGGCGACTAGATGGCTACACCTTC
V gene: TRBV3-1/TRBV3-2; D gene: -; clone size: -; J gene: TRBJ2-1; CDR3 length: 13; CDR3 protein: CASSPGRSTEQFF; CDR3 DNA: TGTGCCAGCAGCCCCGGACGGAGTACTGAGCAGTTCTTC
V gene: TRBV2; D gene: -; clone size: -; J gene: TRBJ1-2; CDR3 length: 15; CDR3 protein: CASSESGGLNYGYTF; CDR3 DNA: TGTGCCAGCAGTGAATCTGGGGGGCTAAACTATGGCTACACCTTC
V gene: TRBV5-6; D gene: -; clone size: -; J gene: TRBJ2-1; CDR3 length: 16; CDR3 protein: CASSPGLAGYFNEQFF; CDR3 DNA: TGTGCCAGCAGCCCAGGCCTGGCAGGGTACTTCAATGAGCAGTTCTTC
V gene: TRBV6-2/TRBV6-3; D gene: -; clone size: -; J gene: TRBJ1-5; CDR3 length: 14; CDR3 protein: CASSQDGFNQPQHF; CDR3 DNA: TGTGCCAGCAGTCAAGACGGATTCAATCAGCCCCAGCATTTT
V gene: TRBV5-1; D gene: TRBD1; clone size: -; J gene: TRBJ2-7; CDR3 length: 15; CDR3 protein: CASSLKTGGAYEQYF; CDR3 DNA: TGCGCCAGCAGCTTGAAGACAGGGGGAGCTTACGAGCAGTACTTC
V gene: TRBV5-4; D gene: TRBD2; clone size: -; J gene: TRBJ2-2; CDR3 length: 19; CDR3 protein: CASSPPPGLEGGNTGELFF; CDR3 DNA: TGTGCCAGCAGCCCCCCCCCGGGACTAGAAGGAGGGAACACCGGGGAGCTGTTTTTT
V gene: TRBV6-6; D gene: -; clone size: -; J gene: TRBJ1-1; CDR3 length: 12; CDR3 protein: CASSSRGTEAFF; CDR3 DNA: TGTGCCAGCAGCAGCAGGGGTACTGAAGCTTTCTTT
V gene: TRBV4-2; D gene: -; clone size: -; J gene: TRBJ2-7; CDR3 length: 12; CDR3 protein: CASSHENEKQYF; CDR3 DNA: TGTGCCAGCAGCCACGAAAACGAGAAGCAGTACTTC
V gene: TRBV6-5; D gene: TRBD2; clone size: -; J gene: TRBJ2-2; CDR3 length: 15; CDR3 protein: CASRVAGGPTGELFF; CDR3 DNA: TGTGCCAGCAGGGTAGCGGGGGGGCCGACCGGGGAGCTGTTTTTT
V gene: TRBV10-3; D gene: -; clone size: -; J gene: TRBJ2-1; CDR3 length: 16; CDR3 protein: CAISESGASGRREQFF; CDR3 DNA: TGTGCCATCAGTGAGTCGGGGGCTAGCGGCAGAAGGGAGCAGTTCTTC
V gene: TRBV6-5; D gene: -; clone size: few; J gene: TRBJ2-1; CDR3 length: 15; CDR3 protein: CASPESAGDYNEQFF; CDR3 DNA: TGTGCCAGTCCGGAGTCCGCAGGGGACTACAATGAGCAGTTCTTC
V gene: TRBV10-2; D gene: TRBD2; clone size: -; J gene: TRBJ2-7; CDR3 length: 17; CDR3 protein: CASSEPRGAGVSYEQYF; CDR3 DNA: TGCGCCAGCAGTGAGCCCCGTGGAGCGGGAGTCTCCTACGAGCAGTACTTC
V gene: TRBV27; D gene: -; clone size: -; J gene: TRBJ1-2; CDR3 length: 13; CDR3 protein: CASSPQGNYGYTF; CDR3 DNA: TGTGCCAGCAGTCCGCAGGGTAACTATGGCTACACCTTC
V gene: TRBV2; D gene: -; clone size: -; J gene: TRBJ1-5; CDR3 length: 14; CDR3 protein: CASSQGGSNQPQHF; CDR3 DNA: TGTGCCAGCAGTCAAGGGGGAAGCAATCAGCCCCAGCATTTT
V gene: TRBV28; D gene: TRBD2; clone size: -; J gene: TRBJ2-1; CDR3 length: 17; CDR3 protein: CASSFPAVASGDNEQFF; CDR3 DNA: TGTGCCAGCAGTTTTCCTGCCGTCGCCAGCGGGGACAATGAGCAGTTCTTC
V gene: TRBV28; D gene: TRBD2; clone size: -; J gene: TRBJ2-7; CDR3 length: 14; CDR3 protein: CASRPAGEGYEQYF; CDR3 DNA: TGTGCCAGCAGACCAGCGGGGGAGGGCTACGAGCAGTACTTC
V gene: TRBV27; D gene: TRBD2; clone size: -; J gene: TRBJ2-7; CDR3 length: 16; CDR3 protein: CASSTSSTSGFYEQYF; CDR3 DNA: TGTGCCAGCAGTACAAGCTCTACTAGCGGGTTCTACGAGCAGTACTTC
V gene: TRBV3-1/TRBV3-2; D gene: -; clone size: -; J gene: TRBJ1-1; CDR3 length: 14; CDR3 protein: CASSQDQRGGKAFF; CDR3 DNA: TGTGCCAGCAGCCAAGATCAACGGGGTGGTAAAGCTTTCTTT
V gene: TRBV11-2; D gene: TRBD2; clone size: -; J gene: TRBJ2-1; CDR3 length: 17; CDR3 protein: CASSSPQTSGGDNEQFF; CDR3 DNA: TGTGCCAGCAGCTCCCCGCAGACTAGCGGGGGGGACAATGAGCAGTTCTTC
V gene: TRBV5-6; D gene: TRBD1; clone size: -; J gene: TRBJ1-2; CDR3 length: 13; CDR3 protein: CASSGTGNYGYTF; CDR3 DNA: TGTGCCAGCAGCGGGACAGGGAACTATGGCTACACCTTC
V gene: TRBV24-1; D gene: -; clone size: -; J gene: TRBJ2-3; CDR3 length: 14; CDR3 protein: CATSEDGVADTQYF; CDR3 DNA: TGTGCCACCAGTGAGGATGGTGTGGCAGATACGCAGTATTTT
V gene: TRBV9; D gene: TRBD2; clone size: -; J gene: TRBJ2-3; CDR3 length: 14; CDR3 protein: CASSVGRGGDTQYF; CDR3 DNA: TGTGCCAGCAGCGTCGGGAGGGGAGGAGATACGCAGTATTTT
V gene: TRBV28; D gene: -; clone size: -; J gene: TRBJ1-2; CDR3 length: 14; CDR3 protein: CASSPPGSSHGYTF; CDR3 DNA: TGTGCCAGCTCCCCTCCAGGGAGCTCCCATGGCTACACCTTC
V gene: TRBV27; D gene: TRBD1; clone size: -; J gene: TRBJ1-2; CDR3 length: 15; CDR3 protein: CASAQGLGGSYGYTF; CDR3 DNA: TGTGCCAGCGCACAGGGGCTAGGAGGGAGCTATGGCTACACCTTC
V gene: TRBV10-3; D gene: -; clone size: -; J gene: TRBJ1-1; CDR3 length: 12; CDR3 protein: CAISESVTEAFF; CDR3 DNA: TGTGCCATCAGTGAGAGCGTAACTGAAGCTTTCTTT